This T cell receptor (beta chain) was sequenced in a study of T-cell reconstitution after alpha-beta-depleted transplantation in children. V lost 6 bases and J lost 4, with 12 bases in between. CDR1 and CDR2 from the germline V gene are DFQATT and SNEGSKA (reference sequence). The CDR3 spans 12 residues. Construction of the TCRbeta library involved unique molecular identifiers. TCRdb called the PCR reads again in MiXCR, with one record for every CDR3 protein. The sample contains approximately 240,000 distinct CDR3 sequences, about 9.6% of which appear only once. This clonotype showed up many times. The sequencing here drew on PBMCs from the stem cell graft donor, taken from the stem cell graft. This rearrangement joins TRBV20-1 to TRBJ1-1; D is perhaps TRBD1 (5 bases). This receptor was obtained from a human donor who donated a stem cell graft to a child with SCID. The CDR3 region has the DNA TGCAGTGCCACGGACGGGACCACTGAAGCTTTCTTT. Its translation is CSATDGTTEAFF.